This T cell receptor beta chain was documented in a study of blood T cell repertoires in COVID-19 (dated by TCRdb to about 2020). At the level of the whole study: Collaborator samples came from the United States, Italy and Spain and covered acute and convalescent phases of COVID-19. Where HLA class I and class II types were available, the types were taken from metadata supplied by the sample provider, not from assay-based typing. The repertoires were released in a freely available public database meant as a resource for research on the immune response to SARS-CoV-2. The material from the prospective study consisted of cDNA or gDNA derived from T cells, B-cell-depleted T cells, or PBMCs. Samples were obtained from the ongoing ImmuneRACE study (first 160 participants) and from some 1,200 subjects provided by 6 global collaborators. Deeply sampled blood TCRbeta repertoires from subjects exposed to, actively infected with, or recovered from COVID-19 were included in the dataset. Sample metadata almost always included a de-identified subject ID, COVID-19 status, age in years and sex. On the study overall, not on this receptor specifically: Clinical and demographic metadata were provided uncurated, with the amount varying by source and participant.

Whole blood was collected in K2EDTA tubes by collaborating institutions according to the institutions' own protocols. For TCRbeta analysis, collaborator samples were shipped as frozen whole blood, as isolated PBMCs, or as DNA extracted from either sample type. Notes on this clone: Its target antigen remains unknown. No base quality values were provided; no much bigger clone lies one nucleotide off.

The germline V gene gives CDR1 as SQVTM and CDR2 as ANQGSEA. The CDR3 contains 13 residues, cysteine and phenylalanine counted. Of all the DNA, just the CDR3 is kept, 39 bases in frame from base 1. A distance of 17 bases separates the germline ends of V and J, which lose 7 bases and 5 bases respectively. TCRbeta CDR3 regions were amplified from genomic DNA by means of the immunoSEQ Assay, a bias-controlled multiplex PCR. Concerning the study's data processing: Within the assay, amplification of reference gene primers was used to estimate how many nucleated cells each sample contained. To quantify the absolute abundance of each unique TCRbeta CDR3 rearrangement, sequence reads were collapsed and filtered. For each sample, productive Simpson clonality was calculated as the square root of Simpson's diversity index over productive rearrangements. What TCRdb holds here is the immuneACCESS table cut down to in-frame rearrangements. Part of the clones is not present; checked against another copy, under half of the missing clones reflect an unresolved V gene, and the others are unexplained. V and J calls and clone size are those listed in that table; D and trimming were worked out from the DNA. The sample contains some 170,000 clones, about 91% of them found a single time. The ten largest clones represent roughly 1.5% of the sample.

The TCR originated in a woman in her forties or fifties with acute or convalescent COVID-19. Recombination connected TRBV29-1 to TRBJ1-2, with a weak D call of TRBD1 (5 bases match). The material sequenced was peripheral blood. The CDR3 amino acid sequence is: CSAYLQGGYGYTF. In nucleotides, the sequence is TGCAGCGCCTATCTTCAGGGAGGGTATGGCTACACCTTC.